These T cell receptor beta chains were read from a single sample in a study of OX40 agonist ivuxolimab in advanced cancers. Sequencing was performed with immunoSEQ multiplex PCR; in TCRdb, only in-frame clones are kept and a portion is missing. Of some 86,000 clones in the sample, around 90% are singletons; the top ten hold roughly 8.7%. The sequencing here drew on CD4+ or CD8+ T cells sorted from blood, taken in a trial of the OX40 agonist ivuxolimab. The receptors derive from an adult with an advanced solid tumor such as melanoma, head and neck, liver or kidney cancer. Each CDR3 is given with its conserved first and last residue. A D gene is named only where the DNA matches it firmly. The listing skips clone size in some rows; elsewhere it reads once, few, many or a size class.

TRBD1	TRBV27	TRBJ2-5	NA	TGTGCCAGCAGTTTACCAGGGGGCCAAGAGACCCAGTACTTC	CASSLPGGQETQYF
NA	TRBV28	TRBJ1-2	NA	TGTGCCAGCAGTTTGGGGGACTATGGCTACACCTTC	CASSLGDYGYTF
TRBD1	TRBV10-1	TRBJ2-7	NA	TGCGCCAGCAGTGATGCAGGGACAGCGGCTTACGAGCAGTACTTC	CASSDAGTAAYEQYF
TRBD1	TRBV19	TRBJ1-1	NA	TGTGCCAGTAGTATAGATCTAAGGCAGGGGGTATCTGAAGCTTTCTTT	CASSIDLRQGVSEAFF
TRBD1	TRBV28	TRBJ1-1	once	TGTGCCAGCAGACGACAGGGGGGGGATGAAGCTTTCTTT	CASRRQGGDEAFF
TRBD2	TRBV6-6	TRBJ2-7	NA	TGTGCCAGCAGTTACCTAGCGGGGTCCTACGAGCAGTACTTC	CASSYLAGSYEQYF
NA	TRBV19	TRBJ1-1	NA	TGTGCCAGTAGTATAGACCCATTGACAGGTTCAGACACTGAAGCTTTCTTT	CASSIDPLTGSDTEAFF
NA	TRBV9	TRBJ2-1	NA	TGTGCCAGCAGCGTTGAGACACTCAATGAGCAGTTCTTC	CASSVETLNEQFF
TRBD2	TRBV27	TRBJ2-1	once	TGTGCCAGCAGTTTATCGATAGCGGGATCCTACAATGAGCAGTTCTTC	CASSLSIAGSYNEQFF
NA	TRBV19	TRBJ1-2	NA	TGTGCCAGTAGTATTGGCCATGGGACCTATGGCTACACCTTC	CASSIGHGTYGYTF
TRBD2	TRBV19	TRBJ2-2	NA	TGTGCCAGTAGTTTCTCCAGGACTAGCGGGATCGACACCGGGGAGCTGTTTTTT	CASSFSRTSGIDTGELFF
NA	TRBV5-1	TRBJ2-5	NA	TGCGCCAGCAGCGAAAACCAAGAGACCCAGTACTTC	CASSENQETQYF
TRBD1	TRBV30	TRBJ2-5	NA	TGTGCCTGGAGTGTTCAGACAGGGGAAGAGACCCAGTACTTC	CAWSVQTGEETQYF
TRBD2	TRBV25-1	TRBJ2-7	NA	TGTGCCAGCAGTGGACTAGCGGGGTCCTCCTACGAGCAGTACTTC	CASSGLAGSSYEQYF
NA	TRBV25-1	TRBJ2-7	NA	TGTGCCAGCAGTGAACAGGGGGGAAACTCCTACGAGCAGTACTTC	CASSEQGGNSYEQYF
TRBD1	TRBV27	TRBJ1-1	NA	TGTGCCAGCAGTTGGGACAGGGCGAACACTGAAGCTTTCTTT	CASSWDRANTEAFF
TRBD2	TRBV7-3	TRBJ2-1	NA	TGTGCCAGCAGCCCGAGGGCGGGAGGCCTCTACAATGAGCAGTTCTTC	CASSPRAGGLYNEQFF
TRBD2	TRBV7-6	TRBJ2-1	NA	TGTGCCAGCAGCCAGACTAGCGGGACCAGCTCCTACAATGAGCAGTTCTTC	CASSQTSGTSSYNEQFF
NA	TRBV5-4	TRBJ2-1	NA	TGTGCCAGCAGCGAAGGCGACAGGTACAATGAGCAGTTCTTC	CASSEGDRYNEQFF
NA	TRBV5-4	TRBJ2-5	NA	TGTGCCAGCAGCTTGGATTTGACTCAAGAGACCCAGTACTTC	CASSLDLTQETQYF
NA	TRBV4-1	TRBJ2-1	NA	TGCGCCAGCAGCCACCCAGGATCGAAGACCTCCTCCTACAATGAGCAGTTCTTC	CASSHPGSKTSSYNEQFF
TRBD2	TRBV5-1	TRBJ2-1	NA	TGCGCCAGCAGCTTGAGTGCGGGAGGGTTTAATGAGCAGTTCTTC	CASSLSAGGFNEQFF
NA	TRBV5-1	TRBJ2-7	NA	TGCGCCAGCAGTCTGGGACCCGGGACGGGCCAGTCCTACGAGCAGTACTTC	CASSLGPGTGQSYEQYF
TRBD1	TRBV25-1	TRBJ2-7	NA	TGTGCCAGCAGTGCCGGGACAGGGGCCTACGAGCAGTACTTC	CASSAGTGAYEQYF
NA	TRBV11-3	TRBJ1-4	NA	TGTGCCAGCAGCTCCGGTGCGGCGTTCAATGAAAAACTGTTTTTT	CASSSGAAFNEKLFF